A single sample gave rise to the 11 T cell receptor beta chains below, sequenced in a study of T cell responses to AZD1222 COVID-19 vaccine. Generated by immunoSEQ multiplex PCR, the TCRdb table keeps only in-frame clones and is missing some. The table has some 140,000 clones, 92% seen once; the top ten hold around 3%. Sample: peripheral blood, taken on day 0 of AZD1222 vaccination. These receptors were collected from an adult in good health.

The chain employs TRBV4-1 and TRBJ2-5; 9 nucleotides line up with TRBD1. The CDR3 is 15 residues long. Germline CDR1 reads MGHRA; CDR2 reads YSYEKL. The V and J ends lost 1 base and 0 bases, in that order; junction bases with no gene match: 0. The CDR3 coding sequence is TGCGCCAGCAGCCAAGGGGACAGGGACCAAGAGACCCAGTACTTC. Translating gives CASSQGDRDQETQYF.

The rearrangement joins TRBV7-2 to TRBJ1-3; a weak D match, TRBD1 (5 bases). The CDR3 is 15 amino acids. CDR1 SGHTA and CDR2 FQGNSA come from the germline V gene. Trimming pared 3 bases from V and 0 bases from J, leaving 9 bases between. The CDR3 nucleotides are TGTGCCAGCAGCTTGGGGCACACCTCTGGAAACACCATATATTTT. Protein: CASSLGHTSGNTIYF.

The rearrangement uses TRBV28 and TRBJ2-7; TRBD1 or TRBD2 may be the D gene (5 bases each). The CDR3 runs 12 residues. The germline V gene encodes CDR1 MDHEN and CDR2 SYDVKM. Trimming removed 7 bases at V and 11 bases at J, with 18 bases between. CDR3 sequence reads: CASNPPGAQEYF. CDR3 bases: TGTGCCAGCAACCCCCCCGGGGCTCAGGAGTACTTC.

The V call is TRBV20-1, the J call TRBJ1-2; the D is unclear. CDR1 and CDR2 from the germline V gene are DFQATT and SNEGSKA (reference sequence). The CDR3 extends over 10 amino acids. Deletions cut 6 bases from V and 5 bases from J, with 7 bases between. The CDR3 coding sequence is TGCAGTGCCCCATTGTATGGCTACACCTTC. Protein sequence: CSAPLYGYTF.

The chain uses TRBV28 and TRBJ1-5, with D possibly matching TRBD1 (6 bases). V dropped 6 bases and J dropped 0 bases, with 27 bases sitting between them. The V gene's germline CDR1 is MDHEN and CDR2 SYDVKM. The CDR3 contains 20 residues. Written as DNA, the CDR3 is TGTGCCAGCAGGCCGAACGCGGGGGGCGGGAGGGTAAATAGCAATCAGCCCCAGCATTTT. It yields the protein CASRPNAGGGRVNSNQPQHF.

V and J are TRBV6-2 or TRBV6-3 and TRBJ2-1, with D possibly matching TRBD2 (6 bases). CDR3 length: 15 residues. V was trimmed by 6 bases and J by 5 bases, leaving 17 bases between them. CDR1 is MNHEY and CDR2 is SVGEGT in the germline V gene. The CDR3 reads CASSVRGSGNNEQFF. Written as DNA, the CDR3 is TGTGCCAGCAGCGTGAGGGGTAGCGGAAACAATGAGCAGTTCTTC.

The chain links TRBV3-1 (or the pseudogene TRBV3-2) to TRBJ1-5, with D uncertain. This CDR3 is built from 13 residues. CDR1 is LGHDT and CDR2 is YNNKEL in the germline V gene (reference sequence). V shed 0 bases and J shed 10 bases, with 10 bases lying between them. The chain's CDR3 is CASSQDLRSPQHF. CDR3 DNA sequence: TGTGCCAGCAGCCAAGATCTACGGAGTCCCCAGCATTTT.

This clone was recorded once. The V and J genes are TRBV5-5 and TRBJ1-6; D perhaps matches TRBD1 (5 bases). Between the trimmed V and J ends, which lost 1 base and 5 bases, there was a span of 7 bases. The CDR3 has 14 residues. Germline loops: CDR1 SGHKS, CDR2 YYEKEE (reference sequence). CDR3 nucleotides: TGTGCCAGCAGCTTGCTACAGGATAATTCACCCCTCCACTTT. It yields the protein CASSLLQDNSPLHF.

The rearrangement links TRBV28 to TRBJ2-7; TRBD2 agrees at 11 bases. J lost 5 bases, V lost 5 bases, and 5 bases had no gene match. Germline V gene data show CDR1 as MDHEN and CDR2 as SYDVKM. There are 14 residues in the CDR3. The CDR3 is CASSLLAGAHEQYF. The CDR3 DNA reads TGTGCCAGCAGTCTACTAGCGGGAGCCCACGAGCAGTACTTC.

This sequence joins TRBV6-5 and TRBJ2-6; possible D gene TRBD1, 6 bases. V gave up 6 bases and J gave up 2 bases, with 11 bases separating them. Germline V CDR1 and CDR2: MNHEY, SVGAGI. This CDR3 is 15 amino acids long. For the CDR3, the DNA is TGTGCCAGCAGCGTACAGGGACCTGGGGCCAACGTCCTGACTTTC. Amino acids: CASSVQGPGANVLTF.

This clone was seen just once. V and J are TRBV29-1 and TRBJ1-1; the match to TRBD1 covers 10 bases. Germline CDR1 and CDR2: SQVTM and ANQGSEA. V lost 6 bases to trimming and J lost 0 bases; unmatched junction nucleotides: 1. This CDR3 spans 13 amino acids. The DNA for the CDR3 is TGCAGCGTGGGACAGGGGCTGAACACTGAAGCTTTCTTT. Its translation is CSVGQGLNTEAFF.